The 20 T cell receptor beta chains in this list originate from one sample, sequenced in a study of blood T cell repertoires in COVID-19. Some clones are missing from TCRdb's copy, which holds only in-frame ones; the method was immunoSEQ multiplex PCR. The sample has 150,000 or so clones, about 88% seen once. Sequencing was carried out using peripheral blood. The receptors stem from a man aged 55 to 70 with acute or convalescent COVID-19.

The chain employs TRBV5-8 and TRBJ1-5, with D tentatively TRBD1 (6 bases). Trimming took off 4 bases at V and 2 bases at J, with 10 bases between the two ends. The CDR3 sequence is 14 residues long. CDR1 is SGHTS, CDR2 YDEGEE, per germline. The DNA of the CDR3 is TGTGCCAGCAGCCCGAGGACAGGCAATCAGCCCCAGCATTTT. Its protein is CASSPRTGNQPQHF.

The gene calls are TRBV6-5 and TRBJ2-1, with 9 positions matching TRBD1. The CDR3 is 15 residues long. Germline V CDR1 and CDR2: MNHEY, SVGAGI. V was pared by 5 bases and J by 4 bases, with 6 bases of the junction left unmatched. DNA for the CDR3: TGTGCCAGCAGTCAACCGGGACAGGGATACAATGAGCAGTTCTTC. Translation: CASSQPGQGYNEQFF.

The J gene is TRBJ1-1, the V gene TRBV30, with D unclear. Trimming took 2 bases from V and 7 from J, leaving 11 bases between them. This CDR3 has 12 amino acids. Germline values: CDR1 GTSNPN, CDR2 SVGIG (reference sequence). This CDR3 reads CAWSFPRGEAFF. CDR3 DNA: TGTGCCTGGAGTTTCCCGCGGGGTGAAGCTTTCTTT.

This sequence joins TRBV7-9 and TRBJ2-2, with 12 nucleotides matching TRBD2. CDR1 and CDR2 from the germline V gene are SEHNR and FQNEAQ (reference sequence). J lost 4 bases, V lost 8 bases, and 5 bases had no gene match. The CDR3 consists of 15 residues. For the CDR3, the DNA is TGTGCCAGCGCGCTAGCGGGGGGGCGCACCGGGGAGCTGTTTTTT. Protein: CASALAGGRTGELFF.

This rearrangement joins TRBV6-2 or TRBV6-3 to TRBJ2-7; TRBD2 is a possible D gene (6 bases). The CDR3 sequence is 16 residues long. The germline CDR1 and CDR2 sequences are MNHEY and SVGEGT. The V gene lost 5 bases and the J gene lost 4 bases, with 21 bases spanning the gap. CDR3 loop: CASSRRRGRRVYEQYV. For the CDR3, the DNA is TGTGCCAGCAGTCGAAGGCGCGGACGGAGGGTTTACGAGCAGTACGTC.

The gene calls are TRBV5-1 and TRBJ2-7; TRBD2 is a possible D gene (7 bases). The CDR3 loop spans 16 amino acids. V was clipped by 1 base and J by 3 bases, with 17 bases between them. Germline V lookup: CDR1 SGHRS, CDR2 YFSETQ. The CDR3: CASSLIGGGGLYEQYF. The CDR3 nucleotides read TGCGCCAGCAGCTTGATCGGGGGAGGGGGACTCTACGAGCAGTACTTC.

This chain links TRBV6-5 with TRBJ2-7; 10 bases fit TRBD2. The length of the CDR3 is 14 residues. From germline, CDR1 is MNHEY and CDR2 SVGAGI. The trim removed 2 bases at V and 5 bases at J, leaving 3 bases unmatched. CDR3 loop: CASSYVAGGHEQYF. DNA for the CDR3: TGTGCCAGCAGTTACGTAGCGGGAGGCCACGAGCAGTACTTC.

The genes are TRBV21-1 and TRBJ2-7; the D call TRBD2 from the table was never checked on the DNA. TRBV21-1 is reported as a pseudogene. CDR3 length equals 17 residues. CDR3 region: CASSKVRQRLSYYEQYV. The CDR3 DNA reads TGTGCCAGCAGCAAAGTACGTCAGCGGCTCTCCTACTACGAGCAGTACGTC.

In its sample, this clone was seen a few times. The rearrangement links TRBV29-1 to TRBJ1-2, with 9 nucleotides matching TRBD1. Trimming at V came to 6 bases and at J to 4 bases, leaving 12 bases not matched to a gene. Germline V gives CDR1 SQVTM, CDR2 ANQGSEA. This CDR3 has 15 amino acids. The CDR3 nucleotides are TGCAGCGTGCAGACCCGGGACAGGGTCTCCTATGGCTACACCTTC. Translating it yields CSVQTRDRVSYGYTF.

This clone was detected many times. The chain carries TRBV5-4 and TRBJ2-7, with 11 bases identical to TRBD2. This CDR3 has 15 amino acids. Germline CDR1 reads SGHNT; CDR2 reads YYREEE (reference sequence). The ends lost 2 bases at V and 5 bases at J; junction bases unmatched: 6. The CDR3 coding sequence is TGTGCCAGCAGCTTCACTAGCGGGAGTGTCGACGAGCAGTACTTC. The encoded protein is CASSFTSGSVDEQYF. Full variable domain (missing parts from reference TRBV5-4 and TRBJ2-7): ETGVTQSPTHLIKTRGQQVTLRCSSQSGHNTVSWYQQALGQGPQFIFQYYREEENGRGNFPPRFSGLQFPNYSSELNVNALELDDSALYLCASSFTSGSVDEQYFGPGTRLTVT.

The CDR3 sequence: CASSPQGTVSYNEQFF. The CDR3 bases are TGTGCCAGCAGCCCACAGGGAACGGTCTCCTACAATGAGCAGTTCTTC. The J gene is TRBJ2-1, the V gene TRBV9, with D possibly TRBD1 on 6 matching bases. CDR1 SGDLS and CDR2 YYNGEE come from the germline V gene. V was clipped by 4 bases and J by 0 bases, with 14 bases between them. The CDR3 consists of 16 residues.

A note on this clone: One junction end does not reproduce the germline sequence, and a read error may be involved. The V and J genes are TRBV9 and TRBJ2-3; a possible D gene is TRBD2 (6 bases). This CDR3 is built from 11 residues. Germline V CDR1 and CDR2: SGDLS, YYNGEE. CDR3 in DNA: TGTGCCAGCAGCGCCCTCGGGACTCAAGCTTTT. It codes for CASSALGTQAF.

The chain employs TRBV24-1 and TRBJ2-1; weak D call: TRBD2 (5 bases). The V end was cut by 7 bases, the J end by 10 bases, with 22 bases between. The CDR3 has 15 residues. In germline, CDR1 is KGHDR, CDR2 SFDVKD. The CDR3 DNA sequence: TGTGCCACCAGCGAGCCACGGCTAGCCCCACTAGAGCAGTTCTTC. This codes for CATSEPRLAPLEQFF.

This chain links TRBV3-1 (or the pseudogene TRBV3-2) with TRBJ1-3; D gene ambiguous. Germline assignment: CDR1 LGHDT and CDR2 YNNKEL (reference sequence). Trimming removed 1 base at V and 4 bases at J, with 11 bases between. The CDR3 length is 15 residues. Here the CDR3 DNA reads TGTGCCAGCAGCCAAGGTTTGACTGTAGGAAACACCATATATTTT. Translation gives CASSQGLTVGNTIYF.

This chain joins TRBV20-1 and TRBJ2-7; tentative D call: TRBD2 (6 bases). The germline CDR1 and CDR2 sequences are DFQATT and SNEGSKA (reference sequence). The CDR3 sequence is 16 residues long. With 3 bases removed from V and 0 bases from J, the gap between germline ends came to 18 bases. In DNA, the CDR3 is TGCAGTGCTAGTGGGCTTTTATCGGGAGTCTCCTACGAGCAGTACTTC. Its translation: CSASGLLSGVSYEQYF.

The CDR3 coding sequence is TGTGCCAGCAGGTTAGGGACAGAAAAGCAGTTCTTC. Amino acids: CASRLGTEKQFF. The chain employs TRBV3-1 (or the pseudogene TRBV3-2) and TRBJ2-1; 7 positions match TRBD1. Germline assignment: CDR1 LGHDT and CDR2 YNNKEL (reference sequence). The CDR3 consists of 12 residues. V trimming: 6 bases; J trimming: 11 bases; junction bases outside the gene matches: 7.

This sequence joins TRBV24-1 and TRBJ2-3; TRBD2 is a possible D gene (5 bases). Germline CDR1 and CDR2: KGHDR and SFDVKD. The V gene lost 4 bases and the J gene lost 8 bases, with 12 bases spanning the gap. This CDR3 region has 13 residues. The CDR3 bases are TGTGCCACCAGTGACGGGCCCGGGGTTACGCAGTATTTT. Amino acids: CATSDGPGVTQYF.

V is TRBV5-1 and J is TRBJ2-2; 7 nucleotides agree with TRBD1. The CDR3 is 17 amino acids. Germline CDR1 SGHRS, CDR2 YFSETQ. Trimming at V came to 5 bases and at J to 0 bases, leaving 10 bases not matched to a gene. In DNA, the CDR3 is TGCGCCAGCAGTTTATCGGGACAGACCGCGAACACCGGGGAGCTGTTTTTT. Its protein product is CASSLSGQTANTGELFF.

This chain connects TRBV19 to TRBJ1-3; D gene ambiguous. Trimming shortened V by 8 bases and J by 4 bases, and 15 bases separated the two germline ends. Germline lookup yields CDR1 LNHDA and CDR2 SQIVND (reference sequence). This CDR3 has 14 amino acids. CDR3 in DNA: TGTGCCAGTTCCCCCAGTTTGCTGGGAAACACCATATATTTT. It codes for CASSPSLLGNTIYF.

CDR3 sequence reads: CASSSTGDGNTIYF. DNA for the CDR3: TGTGCCAGCAGTTCGACAGGGGACGGAAACACCATATATTTT. The V gene is TRBV6-2 or TRBV6-3, the J gene TRBJ1-3; 8 nucleotides agree with TRBD1. Germline values: CDR1 MNHEY, CDR2 SVGEGT. Trimming cost V 4 bases and J 4 bases; bases outside gene matches: 3. CDR3 size: 14 residues.